The next 26 T cell receptor beta chains were all read from a single sample in a study of T-cell reconstitution after alpha-beta-depleted transplantation in children (dated by TCRdb to the mid-2010s). To prepare the library, PCR was applied. Sequencing took place on an Illumina HiSeq 2500. TCR library preparation used molecular barcoding, with unique molecular identifiers applied to normalize quantification of the TCRbeta repertoire. TCRdb took the public reads, trimmed them with fastp at Q25, ran MiXCR for clone calling and kept in-frame beta chains. Records with the same CDR3 protein are collapsed into one entry carrying the most frequent genes and DNA. Across this sample there are almost 400,000 distinct CDR3 sequences, with about a fifth seen only once. The top ten constitute about 3.8% of the sample. Sequenced here: PBMCs from the stem cell graft donor, sampled from the stem cell graft. The receptors shown here come from a human donor who donated a stem cell graft to a child with acute myeloid leukemia.

This clonotype was seen ten or more times. This chain uses TRBV2 with TRBJ1-1; D remains ambiguous. V dropped 8 bases and J dropped 1 base, with 5 bases sitting between them. Germline assignment: CDR1 SNHLY and CDR2 FYNNEI. This CDR3 is 11 amino acids long. CDR3 loop: CASGRNTEAFF. CDR3 DNA sequence: TGTGCCAGCGGCAGGAACACTGAAGCTTTCTTT.

This clonotype has a handful of counts. The chain couples TRBV12-3 or TRBV12-4 to TRBJ2-3, with a weak D call TRBD1 (5 bases). V gave up 1 base and J gave up 6 bases, with 14 bases separating them. The CDR3 has 15 amino acids. The CDR3 DNA reads as TGTGCCAGCAGTTTAGAGGGCAGGGCTGGCGATACGCAGTATTTT. Protein sequence: CASSLEGRAGDTQYF.

The chain recombines TRBV20-1 with TRBJ2-1; TRBD2 agrees at 7 bases. The ends lost 0 bases at V and 0 bases at J; junction bases unmatched: 8. Germline CDR1 reads DFQATT; CDR2 reads SNEGSKA (reference sequence). This CDR3 is 17 amino acids long. This chain's CDR3 is CSARDWEGRSSYNEQFF. CDR3 sequence (DNA): TGCAGTGCTAGAGATTGGGAGGGCCGGAGCTCCTACAATGAGCAGTTCTTC.

The chain links TRBV18 to TRBJ1-1; D is perhaps TRBD1 (5 bases). The CDR3 is made up of 14 amino acids. Germline assignment: CDR1 KGHSH and CDR2 LQKENI. Trimming shortened V by 3 bases and J by 0 bases, and 8 bases separated the two germline ends. CDR3 in amino acids: CASSPGPMNTEAFF. The CDR3, as DNA: TGTGCCAGCTCACCGGGACCCATGAACACTGAAGCTTTCTTT.

This clonotype has more than one count but fewer than ten. Here the CDR3 reads CASSPPGLAGRYNEQFF. As DNA, the CDR3 is TGTGCCAGCTCACCACCGGGACTAGCGGGAAGGTACAATGAGCAGTTCTTC. The chain links TRBV18 to TRBJ2-1, with 13 bases fitting TRBD2. Germline V gives CDR1 KGHSH, CDR2 LQKENI. The CDR3 totals 17 residues. J was trimmed by 4 bases and V by 0 bases; bases with no gene match: 3.

This sequence joins TRBV29-1 and TRBJ1-1; D gene unclear. V was cut by 1 base and J by 5 bases, with 14 bases left in between. Germline V gene sequence: CDR1 SQVTM, CDR2 ANQGSEA. The CDR3 has 14 amino acids. In DNA, the CDR3 is TGCAGCGTTGAAGGAAGGGTTCGGAGGACTGAAGCTTTCTTT. Translated: CSVEGRVRRTEAFF.

A few counts support this clonotype. The chain uses TRBV5-1 and TRBJ2-3; TRBD2 matches 12 bases. This CDR3 spans 16 amino acids. V was clipped by 0 bases and J by 5 bases; unmatched bases: 4. Per the germline V gene, CDR1 is SGHRS and CDR2 is YFSETQ. The CDR3 DNA follows: TGCGCCAGCAGCTTGGGACTAGCGGGAGTAGGAGATACGCAGTATTTT. It specifies CASSLGLAGVGDTQYF.

CDR3 sequence (DNA): TGTGCCAGCAGCTCCGGACTGTCGAGGAGCACAGATACGCAGTATTTT. It encodes CASSSGLSRSTDTQYF. This sequence joins TRBV21-1 and TRBJ2-3; the D call TRBD1 from the table was never checked on the DNA. TRBV21-1 is tagged as a pseudogene. The CDR3 totals 16 residues.

This clonotype was observed many times. CDR3 sequence: CASSVSGVYNEQFF. CDR3 coding DNA: TGTGCCAGCAGCGTCAGCGGAGTATACAATGAGCAGTTCTTC. The chain combines TRBV3-1 with TRBJ2-1; D is possibly TRBD2 (5 bases). The CDR3 loop spans 14 amino acids. V lost 5 bases to trimming and J lost 4 bases, with 12 bases between them. Germline lookup yields CDR1 LGHDT and CDR2 YNNKEL (reference sequence).

This chain joins TRBV4-1 and TRBJ2-1; the match to TRBD1 covers 8 bases. Germline lookup yields CDR1 MGHRA and CDR2 YSYEKL. V trimming: 2 bases; J trimming: 6 bases; junction bases outside the gene matches: 3. The CDR3 runs to 14 residues. The CDR3 DNA reads TGCGCCAGCAGCCAACAGGGGGCCGCCAATGAGCAGTTCTTC. It translates to CASSQQGAANEQFF.

V is TRBV3-1 and J is TRBJ2-1; no definite D call. The CDR3 length is 14 residues. V gave up 2 bases and J gave up 3 bases, with 8 bases separating them. The germline V gene encodes CDR1 LGHDT and CDR2 YNNKEL (reference sequence). This chain's CDR3 is CASSQLASYNEQFF. CDR3 nucleotides: TGTGCCAGCAGCCAACTTGCTAGCTACAATGAGCAGTTCTTC.

This clonotype was picked up a small number of times. CDR3 sequence (DNA): TGTGCCAGCAGACTAGCGGGAGGGGACAATGAGCAGTTCTTC. Encoded protein: CASRLAGGDNEQFF. The chain carries TRBV12-3 or TRBV12-4 and TRBJ2-1; 13 bases map to TRBD2. CDR3 length: 14 residues. The V and J ends lost 6 bases and 5 bases, in that order; junction bases with no gene match: 1.

This clonotype was recorded at least ten times. The chain carries TRBV20-1 and TRBJ1-3; no clear D gene. CDR1 DFQATT and CDR2 SNEGSKA come from the germline V gene (reference sequence). Deletions cut 4 bases from V and 4 bases from J, with 8 bases between. This CDR3 contains 12 residues. The CDR3 spells CSAIGPGNTIYF. The CDR3 DNA sequence: TGCAGTGCTATAGGGCCCGGAAACACCATATATTTT.

The chain is built from TRBV7-9 and TRBJ2-7; TRBD2 is a possible D gene (5 bases). The CDR3 is made up of 12 amino acids. Per germline, CDR1 SEHNR and CDR2 FQNEAQ (reference sequence). The ends were cut back, 4 bases at V and 6 bases at J, with 10 bases in the middle. DNA of the CDR3: TGTGCCAGCAGCTGGAGCGGCCCCGAGCAGTACTTC. Protein: CASSWSGPEQYF.

The V call is TRBV4-3, the J call TRBJ2-6; D is unclear. The CDR3 has 14 residues. CDR1 is LGHNA and CDR2 is YSLEER in the germline V gene. Trimming took off 3 bases at V and 5 bases at J, with 8 bases between the two ends. CDR3 coding DNA: TGCGCCAGCAGCCAGGGCCTCTGGGCCAACGTCCTGACTTTC. Amino acids: CASSQGLWANVLTF.

This clonotype was seen a handful of times. The V call is TRBV20-1, the J call TRBJ2-3; 10 bases agree with TRBD2. Trimming removed 6 bases from V and 4 bases from J; junction bases left unmatched: 4. This CDR3 contains 13 residues. Germline V CDR1 and CDR2: DFQATT, SNEGSKA (reference sequence). In DNA, the CDR3 is TGCAGTGCCCCAGCGGGAGGGCCAGATACGCAGTATTTT. The encoded protein is CSAPAGGPDTQYF.

The J gene is TRBJ2-7, the V gene TRBV19; 7 bases agree with TRBD2. The CDR3 spans 14 residues. The V gene end was trimmed by 3 bases and the J gene end by 3 bases; junction bases not matched to a gene: 5. Per germline, CDR1 LNHDA and CDR2 SQIVND (reference sequence). The CDR3 DNA reads TGTGCCAGTAGTATGGGGAGGGGCGGCTACGAGCAGTACTTC. Translation gives CASSMGRGGYEQYF.

This chain joins TRBV28 and TRBJ2-7; perhaps TRBD2 as D (5 bases). The CDR3 is made up of 13 amino acids. Trimming shortened V by 3 bases and J by 3 bases, and 9 bases separated the two germline ends. Germline CDR1 and CDR2: MDHEN and SYDVKM. In nucleotides, the CDR3 is TGTGCCAGCAGTTTCGGGGATTTCTACGAGCAGTACTTC. Amino acid sequence: CASSFGDFYEQYF.

The genes are TRBV11-2 and TRBJ2-7; a weak D match, TRBD2 (6 bases). Trimming took off 0 bases at V and 6 bases at J, with 18 bases between the two ends. Germline V lookup: CDR1 SGHAT, CDR2 FQNNGV. This CDR3 comprises 16 residues. CDR3 in amino acids: CASSLDVQVPGGEQYF. The CDR3 region has the DNA TGTGCCAGCAGCTTAGACGTCCAGGTCCCCGGGGGCGAGCAGTACTTC.

The rearrangement uses TRBV2 and TRBJ2-1, with a weak D call TRBD1 (5 bases). The V end lost 6 bases, the J end lost 0 bases, and 12 bases lay between the germline ends. The CDR3 is 15 amino acids. Germline V gene sequence: CDR1 SNHLY, CDR2 FYNNEI. The CDR3 region has the DNA TGTGCCAGCAGCCGACAGCAAAGCTCCTACAATGAGCAGTTCTTC. It specifies CASSRQQSSYNEQFF.

The chain couples TRBV19 to TRBJ2-5; D is possibly TRBD2 (5 bases). Germline V gene data show CDR1 as LNHDA and CDR2 as SQIVND (reference sequence). Trimming removed 1 base at V and 5 bases at J, with 14 bases between. The CDR3 runs to 15 residues. CDR3 in amino acids: CASSIGRALIETQYF. CDR3 sequence (DNA): TGTGCCAGTAGTATAGGGCGGGCCCTCATCGAGACCCAGTACTTC.

This clonotype was recorded many times. The CDR3 DNA reads TGTGCCAGCAGCTCCAGACCTAATTCACCCCTCCACTTT. Its translation: CASSSRPNSPLHF. The chain is built from TRBV7-2 and TRBJ1-6; unclear D gene. CDR1 SGHTA and CDR2 FQGNSA come from the germline V gene. The ends were cut back, 4 bases at V and 6 bases at J, with 7 bases in the middle. This CDR3 region has 13 residues.

This clonotype was observed a few times. The V and J genes are TRBV20-1 and TRBJ2-7, with 9 nucleotides matching TRBD2. J gave up 7 bases and V 2 bases, and 9 bases lay outside the gene matches. Germline values: CDR1 DFQATT, CDR2 SNEGSKA (reference sequence). The CDR3 extends over 14 amino acids. CDR3 residues: CSARLAGRFWEQYF. The CDR3 DNA follows: TGCAGTGCTAGACTAGCGGGAAGGTTTTGGGAGCAGTACTTC.

This clonotype was picked up many times. This chain joins TRBV2 and TRBJ1-4; 7 bases line up with TRBD1. The CDR3 length is 16 residues. Germline CDR1 and CDR2: SNHLY and FYNNEI. V trimming: 9 bases; J trimming: 10 bases; junction bases outside the gene matches: 20. The CDR3: CARASDSGTVPGKLFF. CDR3 bases: TGTGCCAGAGCGTCGGACTCCGGGACAGTCCCTGGAAAACTGTTTTTT.

The genes are TRBV5-1 and TRBJ2-1; 8 positions match TRBD2. Losses at the gene ends were 1 base for V and 9 bases for J; bases not matched to a gene: 3. CDR1 and CDR2 (germline): SGHRS, YFSETQ. There are 13 residues in the CDR3. Here the CDR3 reads CASSLLAGFEQFF. The DNA of the CDR3 is TGCGCCAGCAGCTTGTTAGCGGGATTTGAGCAGTTCTTC.

This chain joins TRBV7-9 and TRBJ1-2, with D uncertain. CDR1 and CDR2 from the germline V gene are SEHNR and FQNEAQ (reference sequence). The CDR3 is 13 amino acids. Trimming left V 2 bases short and J 6 bases short, with 10 bases between. The CDR3 here is CASSLLEGHGYTF. The CDR3, as DNA: TGTGCCAGCAGCTTACTGGAGGGCCATGGCTACACCTTC.